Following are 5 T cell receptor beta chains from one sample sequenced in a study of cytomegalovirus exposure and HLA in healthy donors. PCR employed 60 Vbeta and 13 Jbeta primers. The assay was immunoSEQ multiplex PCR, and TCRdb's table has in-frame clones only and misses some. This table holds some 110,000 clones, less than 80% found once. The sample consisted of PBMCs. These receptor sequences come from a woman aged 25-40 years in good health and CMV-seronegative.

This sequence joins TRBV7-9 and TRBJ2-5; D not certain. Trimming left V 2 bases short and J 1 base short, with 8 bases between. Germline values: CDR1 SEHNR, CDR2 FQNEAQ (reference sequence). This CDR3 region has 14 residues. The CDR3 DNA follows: TGTGCCAGCAGCTTATCTGGCAGCCAAGAGACCCAGTACTTC. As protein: CASSLSGSQETQYF.

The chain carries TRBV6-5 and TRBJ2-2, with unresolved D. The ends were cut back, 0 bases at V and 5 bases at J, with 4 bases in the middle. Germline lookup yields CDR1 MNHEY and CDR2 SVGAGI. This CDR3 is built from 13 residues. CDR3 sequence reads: CASSYSVTGELFF. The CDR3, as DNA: TGTGCCAGCAGTTACTCCGTGACCGGGGAGCTGTTTTTT.

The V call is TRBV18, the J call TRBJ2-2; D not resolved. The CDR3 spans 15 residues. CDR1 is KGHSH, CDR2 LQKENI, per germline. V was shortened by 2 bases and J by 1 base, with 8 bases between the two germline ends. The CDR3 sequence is CASSPVTENTGELFF. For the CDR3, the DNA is TGTGCCAGCTCACCAGTCACAGAGAACACCGGGGAGCTGTTTTTT.

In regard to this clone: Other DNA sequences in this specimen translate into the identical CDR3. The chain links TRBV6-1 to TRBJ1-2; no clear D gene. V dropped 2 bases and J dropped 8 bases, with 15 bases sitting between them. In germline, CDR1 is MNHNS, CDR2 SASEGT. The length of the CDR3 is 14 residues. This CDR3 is CASSESRGSWGYTF. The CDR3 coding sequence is TGTGCCAGCAGTGAATCCAGAGGATCATGGGGCTACACCTTC.

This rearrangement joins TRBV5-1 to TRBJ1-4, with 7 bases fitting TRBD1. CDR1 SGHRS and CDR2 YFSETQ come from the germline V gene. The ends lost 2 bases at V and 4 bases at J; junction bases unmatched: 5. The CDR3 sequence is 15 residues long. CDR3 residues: CASSLSQGINEKLFF. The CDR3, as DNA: TGCGCCAGCAGCTTATCACAGGGGATTAATGAAAAACTGTTTTTT.